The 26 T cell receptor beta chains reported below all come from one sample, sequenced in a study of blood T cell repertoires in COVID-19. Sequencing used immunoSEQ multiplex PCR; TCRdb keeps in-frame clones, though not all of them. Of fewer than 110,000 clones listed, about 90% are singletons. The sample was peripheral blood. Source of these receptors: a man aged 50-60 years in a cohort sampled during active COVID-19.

The CDR3 loop is CASSPQSTSGSNEQFF. Written as DNA, the CDR3 is TGTGCCAGCTCACCACAGTCAACTAGCGGGAGCAATGAGCAGTTCTTC. The V gene is TRBV18, the J gene TRBJ2-1, with 11 bases aligning to TRBD2. CDR3 size: 16 residues. V shed 1 base, J shed 6 bases, and the junction held 5 bases outside the gene matches. CDR1 KGHSH and CDR2 LQKENI come from the germline V gene.

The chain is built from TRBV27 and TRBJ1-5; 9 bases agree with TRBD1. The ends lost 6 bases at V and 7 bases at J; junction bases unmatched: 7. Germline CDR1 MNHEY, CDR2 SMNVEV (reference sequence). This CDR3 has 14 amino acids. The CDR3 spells CASSTTGGGQPQHF. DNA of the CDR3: TGTGCCAGCAGCACGACAGGGGGTGGCCAGCCCCAGCATTTT.

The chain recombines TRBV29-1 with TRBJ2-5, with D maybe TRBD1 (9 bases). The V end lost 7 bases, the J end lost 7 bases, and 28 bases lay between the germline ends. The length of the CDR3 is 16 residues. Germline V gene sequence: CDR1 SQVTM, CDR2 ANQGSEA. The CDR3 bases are TGCAGCGCCGGGATAGCGGGGACAGGGAATCGGGTGACCCAGTACTTC. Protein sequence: CSAGIAGTGNRVTQYF.

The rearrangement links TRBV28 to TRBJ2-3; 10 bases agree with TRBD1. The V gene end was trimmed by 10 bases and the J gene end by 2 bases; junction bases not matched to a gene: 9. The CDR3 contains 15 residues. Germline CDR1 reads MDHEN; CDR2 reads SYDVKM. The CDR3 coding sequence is TGTGCCACCTCGACCGGACAGGGGGACACAGATACGCAGTATTTT. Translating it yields CATSTGQGDTDTQYF.

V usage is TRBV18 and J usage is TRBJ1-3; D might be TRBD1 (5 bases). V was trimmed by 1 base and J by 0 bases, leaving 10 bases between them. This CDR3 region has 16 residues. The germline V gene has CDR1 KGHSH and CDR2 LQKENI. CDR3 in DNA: TGTGCCAGCTCACCACGGGGGGAGATCTCTGGAAACACCATATATTTT. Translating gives CASSPRGEISGNTIYF.

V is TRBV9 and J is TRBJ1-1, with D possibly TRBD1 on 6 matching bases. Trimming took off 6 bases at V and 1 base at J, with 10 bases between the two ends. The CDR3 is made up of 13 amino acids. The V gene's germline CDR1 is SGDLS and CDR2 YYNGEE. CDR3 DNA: TGTGCCAGCAACAAGGACAGGAACACTGAAGCTTTCTTT. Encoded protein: CASNKDRNTEAFF. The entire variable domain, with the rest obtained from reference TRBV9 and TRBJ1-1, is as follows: DSGVTQTPKHLITATGQRVTLRCSPRSGDLSVYWYQQSLDQGLQFLIQYYNGEERAKGNILERFSAQQFPDLHSELNLSSLELGDSALYFCASNKDRNTEAFFGQGTRLTVV.

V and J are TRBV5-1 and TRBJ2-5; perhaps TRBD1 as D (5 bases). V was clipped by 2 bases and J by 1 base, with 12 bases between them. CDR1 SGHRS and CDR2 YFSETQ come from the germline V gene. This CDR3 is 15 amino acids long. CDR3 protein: CASSFGRQGQETQYF. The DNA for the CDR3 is TGCGCCAGCAGCTTTGGTCGCCAGGGCCAAGAGACCCAGTACTTC.

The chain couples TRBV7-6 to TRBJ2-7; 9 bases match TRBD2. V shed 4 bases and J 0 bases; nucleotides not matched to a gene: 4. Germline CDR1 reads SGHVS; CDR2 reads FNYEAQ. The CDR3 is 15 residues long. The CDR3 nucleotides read TGTGCCAGCAGCTCCTTAGCGGGGGACTCCTACGAGCAGTACTTC. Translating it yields CASSSLAGDSYEQYF. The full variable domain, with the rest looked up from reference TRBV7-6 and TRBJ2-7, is GAGVSQSPRYKVTKRGQDVALRCDPISGHVSLYWYRQALGQGPEFLTYFNYEAQQDKSGLPNDRFSAERPEGSISTLTIQRTEQRDSAMYRCASSSLAGDSYEQYFGPGTRLTVT.

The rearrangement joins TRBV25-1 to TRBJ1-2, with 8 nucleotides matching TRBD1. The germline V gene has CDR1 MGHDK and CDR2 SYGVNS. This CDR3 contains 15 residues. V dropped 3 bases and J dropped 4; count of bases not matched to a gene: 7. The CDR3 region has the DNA TGTGCCAGCAGTGACCCCAGGGGGCTTTCCTATGGCTACACCTTC. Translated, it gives CASSDPRGLSYGYTF.

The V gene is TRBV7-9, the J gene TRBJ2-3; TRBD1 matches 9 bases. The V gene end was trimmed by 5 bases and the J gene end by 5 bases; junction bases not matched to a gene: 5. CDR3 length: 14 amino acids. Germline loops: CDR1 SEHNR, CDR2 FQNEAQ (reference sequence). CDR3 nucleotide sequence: TGTGCCAGCAGCCCGGGACAGGGAATAGATACGCAGTATTTT. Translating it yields CASSPGQGIDTQYF.

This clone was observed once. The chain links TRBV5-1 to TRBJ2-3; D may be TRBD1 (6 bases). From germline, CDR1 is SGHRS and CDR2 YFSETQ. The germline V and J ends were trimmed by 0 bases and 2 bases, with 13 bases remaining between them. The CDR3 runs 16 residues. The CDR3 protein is CASSLEGSGHTDTQYF. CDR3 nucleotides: TGCGCCAGCAGCTTGGAAGGGTCGGGACACACAGATACGCAGTATTTT.

CDR3 amino acids: CASTPSSGMYGANVLTF. For the CDR3, the DNA is TGTGCCAGCACCCCAAGCAGCGGTATGTACGGGGCCAACGTCCTGACTTTC. The rearrangement joins TRBV2 to TRBJ2-6; D is perhaps TRBD2 (5 bases). The V end was cut by 7 bases, the J end by 4 bases, with 20 bases between. In germline, CDR1 is SNHLY, CDR2 FYNNEI. The CDR3 has 17 residues.

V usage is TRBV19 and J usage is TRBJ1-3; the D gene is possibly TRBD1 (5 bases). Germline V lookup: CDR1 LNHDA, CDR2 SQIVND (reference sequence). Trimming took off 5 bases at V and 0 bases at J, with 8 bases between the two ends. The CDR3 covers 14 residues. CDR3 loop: CASSQGISGNTIYF. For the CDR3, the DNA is TGTGCCAGTAGTCAGGGTATCTCTGGAAACACCATATATTTT.

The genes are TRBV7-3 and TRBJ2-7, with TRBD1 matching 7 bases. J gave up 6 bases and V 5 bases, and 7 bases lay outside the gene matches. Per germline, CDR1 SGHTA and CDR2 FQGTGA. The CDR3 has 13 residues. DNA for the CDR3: TGTGCCAGCAGCCCCCAGGGGGTTGGCGAGCAGTACTTC. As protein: CASSPQGVGEQYF.

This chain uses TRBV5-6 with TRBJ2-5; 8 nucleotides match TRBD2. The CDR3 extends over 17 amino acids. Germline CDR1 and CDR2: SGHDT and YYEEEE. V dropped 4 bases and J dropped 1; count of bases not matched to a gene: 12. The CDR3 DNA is TGTGCCAGCAGCCCCGGGGGGGGGCGCGTGGCCCAAGAGACCCAGTACTTC. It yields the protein CASSPGGGRVAQETQYF.

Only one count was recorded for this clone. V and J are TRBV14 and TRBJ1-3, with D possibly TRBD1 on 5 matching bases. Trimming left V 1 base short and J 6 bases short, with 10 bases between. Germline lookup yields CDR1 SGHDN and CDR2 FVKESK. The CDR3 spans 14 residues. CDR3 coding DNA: TGTGCCAGCAGCCAAGCCCAGGGTCCAAACACCATATATTTT. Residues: CASSQAQGPNTIYF.

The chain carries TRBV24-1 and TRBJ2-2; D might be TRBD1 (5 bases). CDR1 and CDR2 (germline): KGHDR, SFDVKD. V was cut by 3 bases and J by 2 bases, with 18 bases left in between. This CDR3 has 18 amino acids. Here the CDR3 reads CATSDPQGGSSNTGELFF. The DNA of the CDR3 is TGTGCCACCAGTGATCCGCAGGGCGGCAGCTCAAACACCGGGGAGCTGTTTTTT.

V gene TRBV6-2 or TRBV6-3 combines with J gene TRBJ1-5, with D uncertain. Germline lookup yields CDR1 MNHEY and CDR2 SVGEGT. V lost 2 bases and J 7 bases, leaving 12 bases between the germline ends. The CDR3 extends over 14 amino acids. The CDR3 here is CASSYLVGGQPQHF. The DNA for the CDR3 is TGTGCCAGCAGTTACCTCGTGGGAGGACAGCCCCAGCATTTT.

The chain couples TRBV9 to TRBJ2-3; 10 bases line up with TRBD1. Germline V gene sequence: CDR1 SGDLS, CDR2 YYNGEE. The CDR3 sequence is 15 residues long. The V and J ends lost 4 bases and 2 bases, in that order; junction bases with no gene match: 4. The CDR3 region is CASSPRQGATDTQYF. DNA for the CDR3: TGTGCCAGCAGCCCCCGACAGGGGGCCACAGATACGCAGTATTTT.

The CDR3 region is CASSGTGGPFF. The CDR3 nucleotides are TGTGCCAGCAGTGGCACAGGGGGTCCCTTCTTT. The gene calls are TRBV12-3 or TRBV12-4 and TRBJ1-1, with 8 bases fitting TRBD1. V lost 5 bases to trimming and J lost 14 bases; unmatched junction nucleotides: 7. The CDR3 covers 11 residues.

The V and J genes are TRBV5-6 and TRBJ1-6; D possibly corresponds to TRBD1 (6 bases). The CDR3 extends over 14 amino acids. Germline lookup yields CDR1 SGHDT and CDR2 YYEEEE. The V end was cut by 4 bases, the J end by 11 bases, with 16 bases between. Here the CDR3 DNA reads TGTGCCAGCAGCCAATACAGGGTCTGGGCACCCCTCCACTTT. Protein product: CASSQYRVWAPLHF.

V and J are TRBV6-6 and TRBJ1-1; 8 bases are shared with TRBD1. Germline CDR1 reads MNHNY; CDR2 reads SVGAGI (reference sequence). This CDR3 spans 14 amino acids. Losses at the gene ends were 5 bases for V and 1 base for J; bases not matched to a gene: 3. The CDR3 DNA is TGTGCCAGCAGTGGCGGACAGGGGAACACTGAAGCTTTCTTT. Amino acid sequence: CASSGGQGNTEAFF.

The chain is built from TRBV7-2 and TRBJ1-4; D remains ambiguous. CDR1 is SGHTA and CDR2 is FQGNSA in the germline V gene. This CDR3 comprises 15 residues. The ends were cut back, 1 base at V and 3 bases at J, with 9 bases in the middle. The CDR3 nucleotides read TGTGCCAGCAGCTTAGTGTCTCGGTCTAATGAAAAACTGTTTTTT. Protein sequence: CASSLVSRSNEKLFF.

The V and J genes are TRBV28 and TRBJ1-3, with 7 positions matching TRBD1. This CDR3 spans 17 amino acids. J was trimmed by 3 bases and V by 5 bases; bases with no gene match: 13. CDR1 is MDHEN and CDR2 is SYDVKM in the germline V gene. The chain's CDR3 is CASSLADRVRFGNTIYF. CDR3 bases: TGTGCCAGCAGTCTCGCTGACAGGGTTAGGTTTGGAAACACCATATATTTT.

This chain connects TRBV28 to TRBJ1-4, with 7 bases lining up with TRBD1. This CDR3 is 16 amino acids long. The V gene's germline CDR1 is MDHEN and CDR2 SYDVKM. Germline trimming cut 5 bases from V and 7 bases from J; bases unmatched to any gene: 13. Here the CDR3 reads CASSPRQGALTEKLFF. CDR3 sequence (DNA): TGTGCCAGCAGTCCCCGACAGGGCGCTTTAACTGAAAAACTGTTTTTT. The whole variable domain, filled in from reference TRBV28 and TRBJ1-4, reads DVKVTQSSRYLVKRTGEKVFLECVQDMDHENMFWYRQDPGLGLRLIYFSYDVKMKEKGDIPEGYSVSREKKERFSLILESASTNQTSMYLCASSPRQGALTEKLFFGSGTQLSVL.

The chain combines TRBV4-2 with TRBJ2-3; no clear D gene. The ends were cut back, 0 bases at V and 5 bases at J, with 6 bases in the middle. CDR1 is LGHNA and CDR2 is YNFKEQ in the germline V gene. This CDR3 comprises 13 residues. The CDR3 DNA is TGTGCCAGCAGCCAAGACCCGCGAGATACGCAGTATTTT. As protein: CASSQDPRDTQYF.